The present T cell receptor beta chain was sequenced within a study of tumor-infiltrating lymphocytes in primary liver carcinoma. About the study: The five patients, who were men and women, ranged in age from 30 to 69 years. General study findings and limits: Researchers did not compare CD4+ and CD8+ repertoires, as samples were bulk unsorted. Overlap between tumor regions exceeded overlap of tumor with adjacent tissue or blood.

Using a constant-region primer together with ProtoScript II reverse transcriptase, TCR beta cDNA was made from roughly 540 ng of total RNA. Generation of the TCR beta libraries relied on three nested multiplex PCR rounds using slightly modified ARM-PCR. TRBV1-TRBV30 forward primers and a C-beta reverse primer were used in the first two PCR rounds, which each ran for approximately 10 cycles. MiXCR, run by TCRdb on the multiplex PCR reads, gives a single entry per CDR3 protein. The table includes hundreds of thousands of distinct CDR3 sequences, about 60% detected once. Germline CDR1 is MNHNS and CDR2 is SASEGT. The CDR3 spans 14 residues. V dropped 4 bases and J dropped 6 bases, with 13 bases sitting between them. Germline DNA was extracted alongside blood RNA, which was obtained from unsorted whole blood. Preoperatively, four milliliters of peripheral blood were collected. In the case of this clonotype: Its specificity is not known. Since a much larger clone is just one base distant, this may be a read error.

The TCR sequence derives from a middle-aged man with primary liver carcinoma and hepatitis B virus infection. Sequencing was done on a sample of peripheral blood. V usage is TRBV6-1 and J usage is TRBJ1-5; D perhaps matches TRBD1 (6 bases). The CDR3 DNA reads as TGTGCCAGCAGTGTACATGGGGGCACTCAGCCCCAGCATTTT. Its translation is CASSVHGGTQPQHF.